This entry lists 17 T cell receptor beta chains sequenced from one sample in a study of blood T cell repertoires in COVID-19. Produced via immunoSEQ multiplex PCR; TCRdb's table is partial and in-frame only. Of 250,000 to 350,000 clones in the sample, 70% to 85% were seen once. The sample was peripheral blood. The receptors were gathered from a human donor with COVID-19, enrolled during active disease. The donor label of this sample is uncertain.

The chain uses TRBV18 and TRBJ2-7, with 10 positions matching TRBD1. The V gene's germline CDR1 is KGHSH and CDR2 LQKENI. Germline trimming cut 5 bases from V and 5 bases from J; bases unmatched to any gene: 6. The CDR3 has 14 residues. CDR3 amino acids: CASSNRDRGHEQYF. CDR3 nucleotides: TGTGCCAGCTCAAACCGGGACAGGGGCCACGAGCAGTACTTC. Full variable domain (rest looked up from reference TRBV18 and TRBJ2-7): NAGVMQNPRHLVRRRGQEARLRCSPMKGHSHVYWYRQLPEEGLKFMVYLQKENIIDESGMPKERFSAEFPKEGPSILRIQQVVRGDSAAYFCASSNRDRGHEQYFGPGTRLTVT.

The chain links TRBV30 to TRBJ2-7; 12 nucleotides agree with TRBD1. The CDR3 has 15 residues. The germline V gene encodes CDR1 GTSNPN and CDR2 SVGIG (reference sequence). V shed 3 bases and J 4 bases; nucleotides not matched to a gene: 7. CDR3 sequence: CAWRDRDRGLYEQYF. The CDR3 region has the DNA TGTGCCTGGAGGGACCGGGACAGGGGGCTTTACGAGCAGTACTTC.

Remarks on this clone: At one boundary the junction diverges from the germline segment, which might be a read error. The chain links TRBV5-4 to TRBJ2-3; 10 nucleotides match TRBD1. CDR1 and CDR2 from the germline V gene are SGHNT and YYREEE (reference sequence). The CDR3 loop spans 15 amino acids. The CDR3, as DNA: TGTGCCAGCACCTTGGGGGGACAGGGGACAGATACGCAGTATTTT. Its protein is CASTLGGQGTDTQYF. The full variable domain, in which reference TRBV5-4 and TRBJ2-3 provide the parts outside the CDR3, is ETGVTQSPTHLIKTRGQQVTLRCSSQSGHNTVSWYQQALGQGPQFIFQYYREEENGRGNFPPRFSGLQFPNYSSELNVNALELDDSALYLCASTLGGQGTDTQYFGPGTRLTVL.

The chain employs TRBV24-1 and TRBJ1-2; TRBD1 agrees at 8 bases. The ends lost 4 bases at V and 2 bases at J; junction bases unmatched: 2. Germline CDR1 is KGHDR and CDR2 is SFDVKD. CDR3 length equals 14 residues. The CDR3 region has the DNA TGTGCCACCAGTGAAGGACAGGGAAACTATGGCTACACCTTC. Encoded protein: CATSEGQGNYGYTF.

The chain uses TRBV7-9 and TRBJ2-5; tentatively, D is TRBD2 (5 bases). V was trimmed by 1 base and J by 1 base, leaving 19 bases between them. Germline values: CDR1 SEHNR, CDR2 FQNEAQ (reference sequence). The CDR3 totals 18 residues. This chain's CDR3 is CASSLVGARTGGQETQYF. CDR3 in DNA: TGTGCCAGCAGCTTAGTAGGCGCGAGGACCGGAGGCCAAGAGACCCAGTACTTC.

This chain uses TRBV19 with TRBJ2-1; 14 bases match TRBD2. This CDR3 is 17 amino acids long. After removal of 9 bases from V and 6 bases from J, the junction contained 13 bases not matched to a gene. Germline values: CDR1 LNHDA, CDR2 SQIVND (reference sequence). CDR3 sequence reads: CASSGLAGVGVPNEQFF. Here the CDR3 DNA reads TGTGCCAGCTCGGGACTAGCGGGAGTTGGAGTCCCCAATGAGCAGTTCTTC.

The CDR3 region is CASSWSTGGPWEQYF. The DNA of the CDR3 is TGTGCCAGCAGCTGGTCAACAGGGGGCCCTTGGGAGCAGTACTTC. This chain connects TRBV5-5 to TRBJ2-7; TRBD1 aligns across 9 bases. Germline-derived CDR1 and CDR2 are SGHKS and YYEKEE (reference sequence). Unmatched junction bases numbered 11, after V lost 3 bases and J lost 7 bases. The CDR3 has 15 amino acids. Variable domain in full (rest from reference TRBV5-5 and TRBJ2-7): DAGVTQSPTHLIKTRGQQVTLRCSPISGHKSVSWYQQVLGQGPQFIFQYYEKEERGRGNFPDRFSARQFPNYSSELNVNALLLGDSALYLCASSWSTGGPWEQYFGPGTRLTVT.

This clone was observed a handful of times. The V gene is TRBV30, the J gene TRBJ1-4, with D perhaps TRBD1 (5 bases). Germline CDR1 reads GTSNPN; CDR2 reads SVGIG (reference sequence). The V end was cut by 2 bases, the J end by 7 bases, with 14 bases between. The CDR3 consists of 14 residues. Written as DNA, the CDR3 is TGTGCCTGGAGTTCCCAGGGTATAGGTGAAAAACTGTTTTTT. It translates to CAWSSQGIGEKLFF. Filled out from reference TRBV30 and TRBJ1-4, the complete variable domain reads SQTIHQWPATLVQPVGSPLSLECTVEGTSNPNLYWYRQAAGRGLQLLFYSVGIGQISSEVPQNLSASRPQDRQFILSSKKLLLSDSGFYLCAWSSQGIGEKLFFGSGTQLSVL.

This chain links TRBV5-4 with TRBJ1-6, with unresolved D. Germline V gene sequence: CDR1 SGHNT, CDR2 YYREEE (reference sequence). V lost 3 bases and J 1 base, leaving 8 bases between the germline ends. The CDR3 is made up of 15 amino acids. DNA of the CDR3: TGTGCCAGCAGCTGGGAGGGTTCCTATAATTCACCCCTCCACTTT. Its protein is CASSWEGSYNSPLHF.

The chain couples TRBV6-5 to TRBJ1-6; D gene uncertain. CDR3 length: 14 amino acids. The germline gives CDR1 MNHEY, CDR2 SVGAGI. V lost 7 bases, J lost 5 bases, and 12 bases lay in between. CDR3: CASNRQADNSPLHF. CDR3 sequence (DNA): TGTGCCAGCAACCGCCAGGCCGATAATTCACCCCTCCACTTT.

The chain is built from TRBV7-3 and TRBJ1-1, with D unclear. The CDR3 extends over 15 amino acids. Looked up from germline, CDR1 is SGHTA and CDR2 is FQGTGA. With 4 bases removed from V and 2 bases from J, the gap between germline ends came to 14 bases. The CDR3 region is CASSSHGGRNTEAFF. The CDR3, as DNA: TGTGCCAGCAGCTCCCATGGAGGGAGAAACACTGAAGCTTTCTTT. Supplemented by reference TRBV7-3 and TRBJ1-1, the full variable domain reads GAGVSQTPSNKVTEKGKYVELRCDPISGHTALYWYRQSLGQGPEFLIYFQGTGAADDSGLPNDRFFAVRPEGSVSTLKIQRTERGDSAVYLCASSSHGGRNTEAFFGQGTRLTVV.

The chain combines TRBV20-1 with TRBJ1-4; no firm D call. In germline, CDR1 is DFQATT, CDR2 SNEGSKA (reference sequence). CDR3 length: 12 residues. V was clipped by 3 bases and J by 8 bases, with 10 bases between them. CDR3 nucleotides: TGCAGTGCTAGTGGTGGCGGAGAAAAACTGTTTTTT. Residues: CSASGGGEKLFF.

The CDR3 coding sequence is TGCAGTGCTAGTCATCAGGGTGCAAGGAACATTCAGTACTTC. It codes for CSASHQGARNIQYF. The chain uses TRBV20-1 and TRBJ2-4; D is perhaps TRBD1 (5 bases). This CDR3 region has 14 residues. Germline V CDR1 and CDR2: DFQATT, SNEGSKA (reference sequence). Trimming pared 3 bases from V and 7 bases from J, leaving 16 bases between.

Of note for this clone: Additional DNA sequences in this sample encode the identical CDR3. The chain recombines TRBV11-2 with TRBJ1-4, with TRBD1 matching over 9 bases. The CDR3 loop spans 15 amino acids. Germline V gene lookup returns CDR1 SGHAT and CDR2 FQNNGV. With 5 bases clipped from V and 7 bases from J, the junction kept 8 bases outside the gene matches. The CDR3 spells CASSIDRGSGEKLFF. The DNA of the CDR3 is TGTGCCAGCAGCATTGACAGGGGGTCAGGTGAAAAACTGTTTTTT.

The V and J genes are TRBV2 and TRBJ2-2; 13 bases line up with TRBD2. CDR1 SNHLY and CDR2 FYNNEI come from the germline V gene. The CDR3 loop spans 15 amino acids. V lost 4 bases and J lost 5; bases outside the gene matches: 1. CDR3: CASSGTSGRTGELFF. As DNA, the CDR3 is TGTGCCAGCAGTGGGACTAGCGGGAGAACCGGGGAGCTGTTTTTT.

The CDR3, as DNA: TGTGCCAGCAGCACCCGGGAGGGACTTTACAATGAGCAGTTCTTC. It specifies CASSTREGLYNEQFF. This chain uses TRBV11-3 with TRBJ2-1; 8 bases match TRBD2. Germline lookup yields CDR1 SGHNT and CDR2 YENEEA. The CDR3 is 15 amino acids. The J segment lost 4 bases and the V segment lost 5 bases, leaving 7 bases of the junction unmatched.

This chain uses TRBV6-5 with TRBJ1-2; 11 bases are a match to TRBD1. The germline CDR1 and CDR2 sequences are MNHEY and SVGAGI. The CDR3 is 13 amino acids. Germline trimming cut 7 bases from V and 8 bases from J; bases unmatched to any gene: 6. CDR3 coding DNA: TGTGCCAGCACCCGGACAGGGGGCGGCGGCTACACCTTC. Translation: CASTRTGGGGYTF.